This TCR beta chain was identified during a study of human T cells and chemical hapten exposure. Across the whole study: DPC at 0.01% went onto the upper back in patch tests, read at 6 days. Study outcomes and limitations: It was expanded TCRs that formed significantly more large CDR3 similarity clusters than controls did. PT1 expanded TCR numbers rose with patch test score.

The time point denotes: patch test 1, 2 weeks after DPC sensitization. Treatment reported: therapeutic diphenylcyclopropenone sensitization with weekly scalp DPC. Blood, whole and unfractionated, served as the source for total RNA extraction. This clonotype has a count of ten or more. Its antigen is still unknown. V was clipped by 4 bases and J by 5 bases, with 6 bases between them. Germline assignment: CDR1 MNHNS and CDR2 SASEGT. There are 12 residues in the CDR3. Each CDR3 protein gets one entry after TCRdb re-called the RACE reads with MiXCR. Among 150,000 to 200,000 distinct CDR3 sequences listed, 13% to 15% were seen once.

The chain joins TRBV6-1 to TRBJ1-5; perhaps TRBD1 as D (5 bases). This clonotype was obtained from a woman aged 25 to 45 with alopecia areata. Some clones in this sample may be carry-over from other donors' samples. The source material was whole blood, sampled in connection with sensitization to the hapten diphenylcyclopropenone (DPC). CDR3 in DNA: TGTGCCAGCAGTGGGGGCTATCAGCCCCAGCATTTT. This gives the protein CASSGGYQPQHF.